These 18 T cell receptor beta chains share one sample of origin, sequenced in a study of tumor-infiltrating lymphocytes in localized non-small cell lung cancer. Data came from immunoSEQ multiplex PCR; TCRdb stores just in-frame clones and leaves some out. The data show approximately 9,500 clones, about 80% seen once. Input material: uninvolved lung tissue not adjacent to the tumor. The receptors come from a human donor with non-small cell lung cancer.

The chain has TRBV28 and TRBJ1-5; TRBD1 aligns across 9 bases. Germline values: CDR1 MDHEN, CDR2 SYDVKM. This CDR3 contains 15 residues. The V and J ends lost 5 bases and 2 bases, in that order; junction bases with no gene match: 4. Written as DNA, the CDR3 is TGTGCCAGCAGTGGGGGACAGGGTGGCAATCAGCCCCAGCATTTT. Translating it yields CASSGGQGGNQPQHF.

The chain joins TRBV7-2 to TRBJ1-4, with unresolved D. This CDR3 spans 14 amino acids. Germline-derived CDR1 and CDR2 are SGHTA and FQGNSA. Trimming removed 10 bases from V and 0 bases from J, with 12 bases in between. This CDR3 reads CANPPPSTNEKLFF. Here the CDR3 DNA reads TGTGCCAACCCGCCACCGTCAACTAATGAAAAACTGTTTTTT.

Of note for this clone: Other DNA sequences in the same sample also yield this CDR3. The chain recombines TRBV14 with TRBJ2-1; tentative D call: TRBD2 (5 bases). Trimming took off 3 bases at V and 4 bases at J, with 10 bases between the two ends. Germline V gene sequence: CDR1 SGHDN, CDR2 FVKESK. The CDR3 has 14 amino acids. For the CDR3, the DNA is TGTGCCAGCAGCCAGGCTAGCCGGTACAATGAGCAGTTCTTC. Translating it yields CASSQASRYNEQFF. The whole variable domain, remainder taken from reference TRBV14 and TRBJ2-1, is EAGVTQFPSHSVIEKGQTVTLRCDPISGHDNLYWYRRVMGKEIKFLLHFVKESKQDESGMPNNRFLAERTGGTYSTLKVQPAELEDSGVYFCASSQASRYNEQFFGPGTRLTVL.

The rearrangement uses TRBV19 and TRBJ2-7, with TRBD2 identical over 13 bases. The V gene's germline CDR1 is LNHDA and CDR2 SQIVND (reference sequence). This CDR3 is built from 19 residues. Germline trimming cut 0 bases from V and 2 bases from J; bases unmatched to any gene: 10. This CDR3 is CASSIESPGTSGTAYEQYF. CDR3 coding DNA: TGTGCCAGTAGTATAGAATCCCCCGGGACTAGCGGGACCGCCTACGAGCAGTACTTC.

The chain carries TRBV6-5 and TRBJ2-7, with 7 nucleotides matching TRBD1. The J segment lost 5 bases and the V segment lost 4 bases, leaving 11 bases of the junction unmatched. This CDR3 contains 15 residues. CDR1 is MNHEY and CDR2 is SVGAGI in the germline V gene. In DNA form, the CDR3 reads TGTGCCAGCAGTTCCGCGACAGGGTCGGAAGACGAGCAGTACTTC. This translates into CASSSATGSEDEQYF.

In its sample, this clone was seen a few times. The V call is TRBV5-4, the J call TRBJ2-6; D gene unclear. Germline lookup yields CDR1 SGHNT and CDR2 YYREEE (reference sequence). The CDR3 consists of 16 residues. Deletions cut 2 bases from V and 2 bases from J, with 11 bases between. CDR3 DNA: TGTGCCAGCAGCTTCCCCTCTAGAACTGGGGCCAACGTCCTGACTTTC. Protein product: CASSFPSRTGANVLTF.

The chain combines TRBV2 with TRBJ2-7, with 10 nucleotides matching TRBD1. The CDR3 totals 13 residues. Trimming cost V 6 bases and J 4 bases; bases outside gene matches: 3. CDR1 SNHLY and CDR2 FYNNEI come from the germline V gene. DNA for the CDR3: TGTGCCAGCAGGGGACAGGGGAAGTACGAGCAGTACTTC. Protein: CASRGQGKYEQYF.

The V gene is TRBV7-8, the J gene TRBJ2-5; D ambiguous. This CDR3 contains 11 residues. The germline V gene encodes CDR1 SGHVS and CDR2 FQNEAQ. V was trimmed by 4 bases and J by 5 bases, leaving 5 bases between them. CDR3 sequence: CASSSQETQYF. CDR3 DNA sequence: TGTGCCAGCAGCTCCCAGGAGACCCAGTACTTC.

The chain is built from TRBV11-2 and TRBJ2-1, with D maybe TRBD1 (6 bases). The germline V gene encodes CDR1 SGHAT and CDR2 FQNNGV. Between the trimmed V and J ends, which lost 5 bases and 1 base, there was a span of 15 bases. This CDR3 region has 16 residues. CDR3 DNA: TGTGCCAGCAGCCAAGGGTCCAGGGGTTCCTACAATGAGCAGTTCTTC. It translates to CASSQGSRGSYNEQFF.

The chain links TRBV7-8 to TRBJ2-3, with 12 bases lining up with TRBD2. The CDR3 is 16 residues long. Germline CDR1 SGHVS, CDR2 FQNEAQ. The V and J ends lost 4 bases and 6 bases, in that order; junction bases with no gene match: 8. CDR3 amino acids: CASSWGASGRADTQYF. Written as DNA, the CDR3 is TGTGCCAGCAGCTGGGGGGCTAGCGGGAGGGCCGATACGCAGTATTTT. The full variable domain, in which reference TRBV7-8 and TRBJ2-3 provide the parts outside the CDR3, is GAGVSQSPRYKVAKRGQDVALRCDPISGHVSLFWYQQALGQGPEFLTYFQNEAQLDKSGLPSDRFFAERPEGSVSTLKIQRTQQEDSAVYLCASSWGASGRADTQYFGPGTRLTVL.

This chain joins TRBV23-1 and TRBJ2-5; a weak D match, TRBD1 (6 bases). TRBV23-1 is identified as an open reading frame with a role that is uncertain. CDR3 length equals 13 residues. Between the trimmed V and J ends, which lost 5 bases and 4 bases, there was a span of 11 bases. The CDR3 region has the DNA TGCGCCAGCAGTTCAGGGGCAGGAGAGACCCAGTACTTC. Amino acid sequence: CASSSGAGETQYF.

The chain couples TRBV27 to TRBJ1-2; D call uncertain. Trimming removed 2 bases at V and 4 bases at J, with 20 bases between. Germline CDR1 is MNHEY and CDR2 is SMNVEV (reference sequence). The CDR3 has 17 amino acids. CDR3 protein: CASSLMPEGGQSYGYTF. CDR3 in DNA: TGTGCCAGCAGTTTAATGCCAGAGGGCGGGCAAAGCTATGGCTACACCTTC.

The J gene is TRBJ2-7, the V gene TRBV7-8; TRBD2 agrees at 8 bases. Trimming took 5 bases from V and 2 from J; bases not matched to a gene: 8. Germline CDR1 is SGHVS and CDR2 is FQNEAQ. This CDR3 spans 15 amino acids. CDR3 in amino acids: CASSRGGGPTYEQYF. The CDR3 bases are TGTGCCAGCAGCCGTGGCGGGGGGCCAACCTACGAGCAGTACTTC.

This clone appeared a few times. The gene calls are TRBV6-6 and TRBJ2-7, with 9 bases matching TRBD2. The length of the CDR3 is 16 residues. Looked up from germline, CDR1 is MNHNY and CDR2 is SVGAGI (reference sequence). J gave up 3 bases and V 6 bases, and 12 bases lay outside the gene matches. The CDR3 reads CASSPNLAGKVYEQYF. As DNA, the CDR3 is TGTGCCAGCAGCCCCAATCTAGCGGGAAAGGTCTACGAGCAGTACTTC.

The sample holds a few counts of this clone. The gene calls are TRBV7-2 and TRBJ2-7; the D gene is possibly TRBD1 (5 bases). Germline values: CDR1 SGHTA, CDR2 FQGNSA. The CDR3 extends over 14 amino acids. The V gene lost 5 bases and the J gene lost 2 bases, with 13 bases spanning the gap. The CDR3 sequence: CASSAPDSPYEQYF. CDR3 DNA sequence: TGTGCCAGCAGCGCGCCCGACAGCCCCTACGAGCAGTACTTC.

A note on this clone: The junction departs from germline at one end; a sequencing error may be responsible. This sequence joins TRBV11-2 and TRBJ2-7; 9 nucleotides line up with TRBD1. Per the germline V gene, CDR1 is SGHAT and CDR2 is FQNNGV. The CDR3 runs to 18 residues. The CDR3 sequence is CASSLGQGGRSASDEQYF. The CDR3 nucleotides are TGTGCCAGCAGCTTGGGACAGGGAGGTAGATCCGCCTCCGACGAGCAGTACTTC.

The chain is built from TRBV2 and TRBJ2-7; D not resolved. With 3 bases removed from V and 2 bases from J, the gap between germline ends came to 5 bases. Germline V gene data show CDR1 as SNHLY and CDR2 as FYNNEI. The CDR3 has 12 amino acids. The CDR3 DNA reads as TGTGCCAGCAGTGAGTCAGCCTACGAGCAGTACTTC. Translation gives CASSESAYEQYF. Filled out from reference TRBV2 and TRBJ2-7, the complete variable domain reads EPEVTQTPSHQVTQMGQEVILRCVPISNHLYFYWYRQILGQKVEFLVSFYNNEISEKSEIFDDQFSVERPDGSNFTLKIRSTKLEDSAMYFCASSESAYEQYFGPGTRLTVT.

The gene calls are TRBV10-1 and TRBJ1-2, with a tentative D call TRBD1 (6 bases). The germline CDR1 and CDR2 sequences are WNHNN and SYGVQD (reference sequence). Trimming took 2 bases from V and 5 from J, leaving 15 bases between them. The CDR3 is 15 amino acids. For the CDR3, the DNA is TGCGCCAGCAGTGAGGACAGGCGGGGGTTGTATGGCTACACCTTC. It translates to CASSEDRRGLYGYTF.